This paragraph reports one TCR beta chain. This specimen comes from a study of T cell changes during pregnancy in multiple sclerosis. The protocol was immunoSEQ multiplex PCR, while the TCRdb copy is restricted to in-frame clones and leaves out a portion. The sample consists of tens of thousands of clones, 93% of them appearing once. The germline CDR1 and CDR2 sequences are MGHRA and YSYEKL. The CDR3 length is 17 residues. V was cut by 1 base and J by 2 bases, with 15 bases left in between. This chain joins TRBV4-1 and TRBJ1-5; tentative D call: TRBD1 (6 bases). The material sequenced was peripheral blood, taken after pregnancy. This sequence originates from a female donor with multiple sclerosis, enrolled in a pregnancy study. CDR3 region: CASSQGPGAERNQPQHF. CDR3 nucleotide sequence: TGCGCCAGCAGCCAAGGGCCAGGGGCAGAACGCAATCAGCCCCAGCATTTT.